This T cell receptor beta chain originates from a study of blood T cell repertoires in COVID-19. CDR3 size: 17 residues. V gave up 4 bases and J gave up 0 bases; unmatched junction bases: 9. Germline values: CDR1 SGHRS, CDR2 YFSETQ. Original processing notes: Estimation of nucleated cell counts was performed using reference gene primer amplification. Only in-frame clones appear in the TCRdb table, and some are missing; sequencing was by immunoSEQ multiplex PCR. The DNA was the basis for D and trimming; V, J and clone size are from that table. Of approximately 450,000 clones in the sample, 87% were seen once.

The sequenced sample consisted of PBMCs or T cells enriched from blood (not recorded which). The clonotype comes from a young woman with acute COVID-19. The J gene is TRBJ1-4, the V gene TRBV5-1; 7 nucleotides match TRBD1. As DNA, the CDR3 is TGCGCCAGCAGCCACGACAGGGTTTACGCAACTAATGAAAAACTGTTTTTT. Translation: CASSHDRVYATNEKLFF.